A single sample is the source of the 8 T cell receptor beta chains below, sequenced in a study of response to subunit inactivated influenza vaccine listed by TCRdb under 2018. The protocol used for the library was RT-PCR. TCRdb shows the sequencer as Illumina HiSeq 2500. TCRdb redid the processing of the public reads, applying fastp at Q25 and MiXCR, and retained in-frame beta chains. Identical CDR3 proteins give one entry, which carries the most common genes and DNA. This sample comprises a few hundred thousand distinct CDR3 sequences, approximately 10% of them detected only once. The top ten hold around 10% of the sample. These data were also reused for a study on T cells expressing NK-cell markers. The second publication reports: TCR beta cDNA libraries were prepared using 5'RACE template switching, which introduced a universal primer site and unique molecular identifiers.

The sample was PBMCs from blood, taken on the day of vaccination. The source of these receptors is a man aged 45-65 years who received an inactivated influenza vaccine. Donor details come from another sample of the same person, matched by shared clones.

This clonotype was recorded at least ten times. The chain is built from TRBV12-5 and TRBJ2-2; D not certain. V lost 5 bases to trimming and J lost 3 bases, with 4 bases between them. Germline assignment: CDR1 LGHNT and CDR2 FRNRAP. The CDR3 covers 12 residues. The chain's CDR3 is CASGLDTGELFF. In nucleotides, the CDR3 is TGTGCTAGTGGTCTAGACACCGGGGAGCTGTTTTTT.

The chain carries TRBV4-1 and TRBJ2-7; D could derive from TRBD1 or TRBD2 (5 bases each). There are 15 residues in the CDR3. Germline V gives CDR1 MGHRA, CDR2 YSYEKL. Trimming shortened V by 0 bases and J by 3 bases, and 12 bases separated the two germline ends. The chain's CDR3 is CASSQDSGTSYEQYF. CDR3 nucleotide sequence: TGCGCCAGCAGCCAAGATTCGGGGACGAGCTACGAGCAGTACTTC.

This clonotype has a handful of counts. This chain uses TRBV20-1 with TRBJ2-1; no clear D. This CDR3 is built from 15 residues. The germline V gene encodes CDR1 DFQATT and CDR2 SNEGSKA (reference sequence). The V gene lost 2 bases and the J gene lost 2 bases, with 13 bases spanning the gap. CDR3 bases: TGCAGTGCTAGACATATTGCCCTAACCTACAATGAGCAGTTCTTC. Protein product: CSARHIALTYNEQFF.

Only a few counts were recorded for this clonotype. J is TRBJ2-3 and V is TRBV20-1; no firm D call. Germline lookup yields CDR1 DFQATT and CDR2 SNEGSKA (reference sequence). Trimming pared 6 bases from V and 4 bases from J, leaving 14 bases between. CDR3 length equals 13 residues. The CDR3 DNA reads as TGCAGTGCCCGACGGATGAACGCAGATACGCAGTATTTT. This translates into CSARRMNADTQYF.

The chain is built from TRBV12-3 or TRBV12-4 and TRBJ1-3; the D gene is possibly TRBD1 (5 bases). V lost 7 bases to trimming and J lost 2 bases, with 15 bases between them. The CDR3 is 15 amino acids. Written as DNA, the CDR3 is TGTGCCAGCATAAGAGGGGCGAGGACTGGAAACACCATATATTTT. This encodes CASIRGARTGNTIYF.

There are many counts of this clonotype. The chain has TRBV3-1 and TRBJ1-5; unclear D gene. Trimming left V 4 bases short and J 3 bases short, with 7 bases between. The CDR3 spans 13 residues. CDR1 is LGHDT, CDR2 YNNKEL, per germline (reference sequence). The DNA for the CDR3 is TGTGCCAGCAGCCTGACCCTCAATCAGCCCCAGCATTTT. Encoded protein: CASSLTLNQPQHF.

This clonotype was seen many times. The chain couples TRBV7-2 to TRBJ2-3; TRBD1 aligns across 8 bases. After removal of 9 bases from V and 4 bases from J, the junction contained 9 bases not matched to a gene. Germline-derived CDR1 and CDR2 are SGHTA and FQGNSA. The CDR3 is made up of 14 amino acids. The CDR3 DNA sequence: TGTGCCAGTCAGGGGGCCTTTGGAGCAGATACGCAGTATTTT. This encodes CASQGAFGADTQYF.

This clonotype was counted between two and nine times. This chain uses TRBV18 with TRBJ2-2, with D perhaps TRBD2 (5 bases). The germline CDR1 and CDR2 sequences are KGHSH and LQKENI. V gave up 3 bases and J gave up 4 bases, with 12 bases separating them. This CDR3 contains 15 residues. The CDR3 region is CASSPGGEATGELFF. The CDR3 nucleotides are TGTGCCAGCTCACCCGGAGGAGAGGCCACCGGGGAGCTGTTTTTT.